This is a list of T cell receptor beta chains from one sample in a study of early T cells in non-severe SARS-CoV-2 infection. Each CDR3 protein gets one entry after TCRdb re-called the 5' RACE reads with MiXCR. The sample shows 65,000 to 80,000 distinct CDR3 sequences, about 13% of them seen only once. The sequenced material came from whole blood. These receptor sequences come from an adult who was a healthcare worker with PCR-confirmed SARS-CoV-2 infection or an uninfected control (not recorded which). The CDR3 runs from the conserved cysteine through the conserved F or W. D genes are given only for firm matches. Clone size, where shown, is once, few, many, or a class for clones that have expanded.

V,size,J,D,CDR3,DNA
TRBV7-3,many,TRBJ2-5,NA,CASSSRVRETQYF,TGTGCCAGCAGCTCCAGGGTCCGGGAGACCCAGTACTTC
TRBV4-2,NA,TRBJ2-7,NA,CASSQESSRTPSYEQYF,TGTGCCAGCAGCCAAGAGAGTAGCAGGACACCTTCCTACGAGCAGTACTTC
TRBV7-8,NA,TRBJ2-7,TRBD1,CASSLGTGYPYEQYF,TGTGCCAGCAGCCTCGGGACAGGATACCCCTACGAGCAGTACTTC
TRBV5-5,few,TRBJ2-2,NA,CASSRVINTGELFF,TGTGCCAGCAGCCGGGTCATAAACACCGGGGAGCTGTTTTTT
TRBV19,many,TRBJ2-2,TRBD2,CASSIGTSGRRTGELFF,TGTGCCAGTAGTATTGGGACTAGCGGGAGGAGAACCGGGGAGCTGTTTTTT
TRBV6-1,many,TRBJ2-1,TRBD2,CASTPGTSGRYNEQFF,TGTGCCAGCACACCTGGGACTAGCGGGAGGTACAATGAGCAGTTCTTC
TRBV19,many,TRBJ2-3,NA,CASSIPRGSTDTQYF,TGTGCCAGTAGTATCCCCCGAGGGAGCACAGATACGCAGTATTTT
TRBV5-4,many,TRBJ1-1,NA,CASSPDRARNTEAFF,TGTGCCAGCAGCCCGGACAGAGCGAGGAACACTGAAGCTTTCTTT
TRBV5-1,many,TRBJ1-6,NA,CASSLAQMNSPLHF,TGCGCCAGCAGCTTGGCGCAGATGAATTCACCCCTCCACTTT
TRBV6-5,many,TRBJ1-5,NA,CASSYSRGVPQPQHF,TGTGCCAGCAGTTACTCGAGGGGGGTCCCTCAGCCCCAGCATTTT
TRBV9,NA,TRBJ2-1,TRBD2,CASSVAAGVYNEQFF,TGTGCCAGCAGCGTAGCAGCGGGGGTATACAATGAGCAGTTCTTC
TRBV18,NA,TRBJ1-1,NA,CASSPSLLGAMNTEAFF,TGTGCCAGCTCACCATCCCTCTTGGGGGCGATGAACACTGAAGCTTTCTTT
TRBV4-1,many,TRBJ2-3,NA,CASSQDSYTDTQYF,TGCGCCAGCAGCCAAGACAGTTACACAGATACGCAGTATTTT
TRBV9,many,TRBJ2-2,NA,CASSVEGGPSGELFF,TGTGCCAGCAGCGTAGAGGGGGGCCCCTCCGGGGAGCTGTTTTTT
TRBV19,NA,TRBJ1-5,TRBD1,CASSLPGTGGGQPQHF,TGTGCCAGTAGCCTGCCCGGGACAGGGGGCGGGCAGCCCCAGCATTTT
TRBV12-3/TRBV12-4,NA,TRBJ2-2,TRBD2,CASRVAGYYTGELFF,TGTGCCAGCAGGGTAGCGGGGTACTACACCGGGGAGCTGTTTTTT
TRBV7-9,few,TRBJ1-6,TRBD1,CASSLGQTYDSPLHF,TGTGCCAGCAGCTTGGGACAGACATATGATTCACCCCTCCACTTT
TRBV20-1,many,TRBJ1-1,TRBD1,CSASTGGYTEAFF,TGCAGTGCCTCAACAGGGGGCTACACTGAAGCTTTCTTT
TRBV29-1,NA,TRBJ1-4,NA,CSVGGGNGNEKLFF,TGCAGCGTTGGGGGAGGGAACGGGAATGAAAAACTGTTTTTT
TRBV5-1,NA,TRBJ2-7,NA,CASSLVGESYEQYF,TGCGCCAGCAGCTTGGTCGGAGAGTCCTACGAGCAGTACTTC
TRBV20-1,few,TRBJ2-4,TRBD1,CSARQGGDIQYF,TGCAGTGCCAGACAGGGTGGCGACATTCAGTACTTC
TRBV19,NA,TRBJ2-7,TRBD1,CASSIGTGPAYEQYF,TGTGCCAGTAGTATTGGGACAGGGCCCGCCTACGAGCAGTACTTC
TRBV2,few,TRBJ1-5,NA,CASILDRSNQPQHF,TGTGCCAGCATACTTGACAGGAGCAATCAGCCCCAGCATTTT
TRBV2,many,TRBJ2-5,NA,CASSEVGQETQYF,TGTGCCAGCAGTGAGGTGGGACAAGAGACCCAGTACTTC
TRBV18,few,TRBJ1-5,TRBD1,CASSPPSGQGNQPQHF,TGTGCCAGCTCACCACCTTCGGGACAGGGTAATCAGCCCCAGCATTTT
TRBV6-1,few,TRBJ2-1,NA,CASSVIAREQFF,TGTGCCAGCAGTGTTATAGCGCGCGAGCAGTTCTTC
TRBV2,many,TRBJ1-6,NA,CASIPGRRGRPYNSPLHF,TGTGCCAGCATCCCCGGGAGGCGGGGGCGCCCCTATAATTCACCCCTCCACTTT